In this sample, the clone carrying this T cell receptor (beta chain) turned up a few times. Antigen: not known. The data derive from a study of cytomegalovirus exposure and HLA in healthy donors. 60 Vbeta and 13 Jbeta primers were used in PCR. The table came from immunoSEQ multiplex PCR; TCRdb's copy has only in-frame clones and leaves some out. Of about 190,000 clones in the sample, approximately 79% were seen once. Trimming shortened V by 5 bases and J by 9 bases, and 16 bases separated the two germline ends. The germline CDR1 and CDR2 sequences are SEHNR and FQNEAQ (reference sequence). The CDR3 covers 13 residues. Study-level findings and limits: The investigators catalogued 164 TCR beta chains as cytomegalovirus-associated.

The clonotype was recovered from a woman younger than 30 in good health and CMV-seronegative. Sample: PBMCs. J is TRBJ1-1 and V is TRBV7-9; no firm D call. The CDR3 DNA is TGTGCCAGCAGCATAGTTCAGGATCCGAAAGCTTTCTTT. This translates into CASSIVQDPKAFF.